Each of the 18 T cell receptor beta chains below was sequenced from the same sample in a study of cytomegalovirus exposure and HLA in healthy donors. Primers included in the PCR were 60 Vbeta and 13 Jbeta primers. TCRdb's copy holds only in-frame clones and misses some; the assay was immunoSEQ multiplex PCR. This sample has 150,000 to 200,000 clones, with 65% to 85% found just once. The material sequenced was PBMCs. These receptors were taken from a female donor in good health and CMV-seronegative.

A few counts support this clone. The chain is built from TRBV28 and TRBJ2-7, with 7 bases that match TRBD2. This CDR3 comprises 17 residues. Germline V lookup: CDR1 MDHEN, CDR2 SYDVKM. Losses at the gene ends were 0 bases for V and 0 bases for J; bases not matched to a gene: 8. CDR3 in amino acids: CASSLWGGTDSSYEQYF. The CDR3 DNA follows: TGTGCCAGCAGTTTATGGGGAGGGACCGACAGCTCCTACGAGCAGTACTTC. Full variable domain (rest looked up from reference TRBV28 and TRBJ2-7): DVKVTQSSRYLVKRTGEKVFLECVQDMDHENMFWYRQDPGLGLRLIYFSYDVKMKEKGDIPEGYSVSREKKERFSLILESASTNQTSMYLCASSLWGGTDSSYEQYFGPGTRLTVT.

With regard to this clone: This sample also contains other DNA sequences that code for the same CDR3. The chain carries TRBV2 and TRBJ1-1; the D gene is possibly TRBD1 (5 bases). This CDR3 is 14 amino acids long. In germline, CDR1 is SNHLY, CDR2 FYNNEI. V gave up 6 bases and J gave up 3 bases, with 14 bases separating them. Written as DNA, the CDR3 is TGTGCCAGCAGCCTAACGGGGGGAGACACTGAAGCTTTCTTT. Its protein is CASSLTGGDTEAFF.

The chain recombines TRBV30 with TRBJ2-5, with a possible D match to TRBD2 (7 bases). V gave up 0 bases and J gave up 4 bases, with 12 bases separating them. Germline CDR1 and CDR2: GTSNPN and SVGIG (reference sequence). The CDR3 spans 14 residues. DNA for the CDR3: TGTGCCTGGAGTGTACGGGGGGCCGGAGAGACCCAGTACTTC. It specifies CAWSVRGAGETQYF.

The V gene is TRBV6-4, the J gene TRBJ2-5; D not resolved. The length of the CDR3 is 16 residues. Germline-derived CDR1 and CDR2 are MRHNA and SNTAGT. V was trimmed by 7 bases and J by 3 bases, leaving 21 bases between them. CDR3 DNA: TGTGCCAGCATGAAGAATGTAGGCAGGTTGAAAGAGACCCAGTACTTC. This codes for CASMKNVGRLKETQYF.

The chain has TRBV30 and TRBJ1-2; D is unclear. Between the trimmed V and J ends, which lost 0 bases and 8 bases, there was a span of 7 bases. CDR1 and CDR2 (germline): GTSNPN, SVGIG (reference sequence). The CDR3 runs to 11 residues. The CDR3: CAWSVLWGYTF. In nucleotides, the CDR3 is TGTGCCTGGAGTGTACTGTGGGGCTACACCTTC.

This chain joins TRBV5-1 and TRBJ1-2, with D possibly TRBD1 on 6 matching bases. This CDR3 contains 13 residues. In germline, CDR1 is SGHRS, CDR2 YFSETQ. V lost 4 bases and J 7 bases, leaving 14 bases between the germline ends. The CDR3 bases are TGCGCCAGCAGCCTAAGGACAGCCTCTGGCTACACCTTC. This sequence encodes CASSLRTASGYTF.

The J gene is TRBJ1-2, the V gene TRBV15; D might be TRBD1 (5 bases). This CDR3 has 17 residues. Trimming removed 4 bases from V and 4 bases from J, with 22 bases in between. Germline CDR1 and CDR2: LNHNV and YYDKDF (reference sequence). CDR3 sequence reads: CATSTLTSRGEGYGYTF. The CDR3 coding sequence is TGTGCCACCAGCACCCTCACCTCCCGGGGGGAGGGCTATGGCTACACCTTC.

The genes are TRBV7-6 and TRBJ1-3; D remains unclear. Trimming cost V 5 bases and J 3 bases, with 11 bases left between them. The CDR3 totals 14 residues. CDR1 is SGHVS and CDR2 is FNYEAQ in the germline V gene. Here the CDR3 DNA reads TGTGCCAGCAGCGACCGAAGCGGTGGAAACACCATATATTTT. This encodes CASSDRSGGNTIYF.

V usage is TRBV2 and J usage is TRBJ2-1, with TRBD2 matching over 8 bases. This CDR3 comprises 14 residues. V trimming: 6 bases; J trimming: 7 bases; junction bases outside the gene matches: 8. Germline V CDR1 and CDR2: SNHLY, FYNNEI. DNA for the CDR3: TGTGCCAGCAGCCATGACGGGGGGGGTAATGAGCAGTTCTTC. This translates into CASSHDGGGNEQFF.

This clone was seen just once. This rearrangement joins TRBV29-1 to TRBJ2-1; D is unclear. The germline V and J ends were trimmed by 7 bases and 2 bases, with 15 bases remaining between them. In germline, CDR1 is SQVTM, CDR2 ANQGSEA. The CDR3 covers 14 residues. CDR3 sequence reads: CSARGGGTYNEQFF. The DNA of the CDR3 is TGCAGCGCCCGAGGTGGCGGTACCTACAATGAGCAGTTCTTC.

The chain uses TRBV19 and TRBJ1-2, with 10 bases matching TRBD1. Germline values: CDR1 LNHDA, CDR2 SQIVND (reference sequence). The CDR3 runs to 14 residues. V lost 6 bases, J lost 2 bases, and 3 bases stayed unmatched. Here the CDR3 DNA reads TGTGCCAGTAGCTGGACAGGGGGAAACTATGGCTACACCTTC. Its translation is CASSWTGGNYGYTF.

The rearrangement uses TRBV27 and TRBJ1-2; 10 bases align to TRBD1. The CDR3 loop spans 14 amino acids. Per the germline V gene, CDR1 is MNHEY and CDR2 is SMNVEV (reference sequence). With V trimmed by 6 bases and J by 7 bases, 8 bases remained unmatched. This CDR3 reads CASSRTGQGFGYTF. CDR3 nucleotides: TGTGCCAGCAGCCGTACGGGACAGGGGTTTGGCTACACCTTC.

V is TRBV9 and J is TRBJ2-2, with TRBD2 matching over 9 bases. Germline CDR1 is SGDLS and CDR2 is YYNGEE. The CDR3 has 19 amino acids. J lost 0 bases, V lost 0 bases, and 9 bases had no gene match. Here the CDR3 DNA reads TGTGCCAGCAGCGTAGATGTAGGGCGGGGGGGGGCGAACACCGGGGAGCTGTTTTTT. This sequence encodes CASSVDVGRGGANTGELFF.

The CDR3 loop is CASSPSGTGYYGYTF. DNA for the CDR3: TGTGCCAGCAGCCCTTCCGGGACAGGGTACTATGGCTACACCTTC. The gene calls are TRBV27 and TRBJ1-2; TRBD1 aligns across 9 bases. J was trimmed by 3 bases and V by 6 bases; bases with no gene match: 8. Germline CDR1 reads MNHEY; CDR2 reads SMNVEV (reference sequence). The CDR3 runs to 15 residues.

CDR3: CATSRPGQGGTEAFF. CDR3 in DNA: TGTGCCACCAGCAGACCGGGACAGGGCGGGACTGAAGCTTTCTTT. The chain uses TRBV15 and TRBJ1-1, with 9 bases identical to TRBD1. The CDR3 is 15 residues long. From germline, CDR1 is LNHNV and CDR2 YYDKDF (reference sequence). Trimming at V came to 2 bases and at J to 5 bases, leaving 6 bases not matched to a gene.

The J gene is TRBJ2-2, the V gene TRBV27; 8 positions match TRBD1. From germline, CDR1 is MNHEY and CDR2 SMNVEV (reference sequence). This CDR3 is 16 amino acids long. V dropped 1 base and J dropped 8; count of bases not matched to a gene: 9. CDR3 in amino acids: CASSLFQGAISGELFF. CDR3 nucleotides: TGTGCCAGCAGTTTATTCCAGGGGGCCATTTCTGGGGAGCTGTTTTTT.

The chain joins TRBV5-1 to TRBJ2-2, with D possibly being TRBD2 (5 bases). CDR1 and CDR2 (germline): SGHRS, YFSETQ. The CDR3 is 18 amino acids. V lost 0 bases to trimming and J lost 2 bases, with 17 bases between them. The CDR3 here is CASSLVTHGLLNTGELFF. The CDR3 coding sequence is TGCGCCAGCAGCTTGGTGACCCACGGACTCCTTAACACCGGGGAGCTGTTTTTT.

This clone was seen only once. The chain recombines TRBV2 with TRBJ1-5; the D gene is possibly TRBD1 (5 bases). Looked up from germline, CDR1 is SNHLY and CDR2 is FYNNEI. Deletions cut 4 bases from V and 2 bases from J, with 9 bases between. CDR3 length: 14 residues. The CDR3 coding sequence is TGTGCCAGCAGTGCGATAGGGGGCAATCAGCCCCAGCATTTT. Translating it yields CASSAIGGNQPQHF.